This T cell receptor beta chain was captured in a study of T-cell reconstitution after alpha-beta-depleted transplantation in children. This sample's TCRbeta library carried unique molecular identifier barcodes. TCRdb reprocessed the PCR reads with MiXCR, giving one entry per CDR3 protein. The table has 250,000 to 300,000 distinct CDR3 sequences, about 9.5% seen once. This clonotype appeared many times. Its antigen is currently unknown. Regarding the study as a whole: Newly made T cells mostly supplied T-cell counts and diversity one year after transplant.

The clonotype originates from a boy younger than two with acute myeloid leukemia, due to receive a stem cell transplant. Sequenced material: PBMCs, taken before TCRalphabeta/CD19-depleted stem cell transplant.

This CDR3 is CASSLRASPTGNTEAFF. As DNA, the CDR3 is TGTGCCAGCAGTTTGAGGGCCAGCCCGACTGGGAACACTGAAGCTTTCTTT. The V gene is TRBV27, the J gene TRBJ1-1; D is undetermined. CDR3 length equals 17 residues. Germline assignment: CDR1 MNHEY and CDR2 SMNVEV (reference sequence). V shed 3 bases and J shed 1 base, with 18 bases lying between them.